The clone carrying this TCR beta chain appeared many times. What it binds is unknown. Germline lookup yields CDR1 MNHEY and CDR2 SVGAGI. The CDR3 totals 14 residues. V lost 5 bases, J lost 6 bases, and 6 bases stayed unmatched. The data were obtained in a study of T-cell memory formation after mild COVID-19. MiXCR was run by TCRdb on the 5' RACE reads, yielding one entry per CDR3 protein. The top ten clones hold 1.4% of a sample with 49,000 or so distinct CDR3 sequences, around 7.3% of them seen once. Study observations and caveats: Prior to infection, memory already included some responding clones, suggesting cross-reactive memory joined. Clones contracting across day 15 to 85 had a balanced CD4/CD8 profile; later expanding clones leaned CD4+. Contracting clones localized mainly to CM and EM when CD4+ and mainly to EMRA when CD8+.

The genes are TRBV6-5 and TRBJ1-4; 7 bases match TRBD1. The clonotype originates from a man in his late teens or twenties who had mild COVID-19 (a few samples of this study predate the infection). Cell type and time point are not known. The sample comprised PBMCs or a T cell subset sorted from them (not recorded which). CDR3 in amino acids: CASSRQGRYEKLFF. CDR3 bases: TGTGCCAGCAGTCGACAGGGACGGTATGAAAAACTGTTTTTT.